This T cell receptor (beta chain) was profiled in a study of blood T cell repertoires in COVID-19. TCRdb's table, derived via immunoSEQ multiplex PCR, lists solely in-frame clones and lacks some. The sample contains about 400,000 clones, roughly 87% of which appear only once. The CDR3 length is 16 residues. Germline CDR1 and CDR2: LGHDT and YNNKEL (reference sequence). The junction had 5 bases not matched to a gene; V was cut back by 0 bases and J by 1 base. The receptor comes from a woman between 25 and 40 years old who had recovered from COVID-19. Source material: PBMCs or T cells enriched from blood (not recorded which). The J gene is TRBJ2-7, the V gene TRBV3-1 (or the pseudogene TRBV3-2), with 8 bases lining up with TRBD2. This chain's CDR3 is CASSQEGRGVSYEQYF. The CDR3 nucleotides are TGTGCCAGCAGCCAAGAAGGGCGGGGGGTTTCCTACGAGCAGTACTTC.